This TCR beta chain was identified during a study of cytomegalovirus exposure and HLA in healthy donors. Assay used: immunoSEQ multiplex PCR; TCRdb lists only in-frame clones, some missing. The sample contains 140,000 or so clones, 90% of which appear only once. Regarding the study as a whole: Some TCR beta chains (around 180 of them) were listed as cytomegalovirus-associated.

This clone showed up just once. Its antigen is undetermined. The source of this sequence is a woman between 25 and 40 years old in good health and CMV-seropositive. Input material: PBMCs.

DNA for the CDR3: TGTGCCAGCAGTGTTATTTCGAACACTGAAGCTTTCTTT. This sequence encodes CASSVISNTEAFF. V usage is TRBV2 and J usage is TRBJ1-1, with unresolved D. Germline CDR1 reads SNHLY; CDR2 reads FYNNEI. Trimming took 4 bases from V and 1 from J, leaving 7 bases between them. CDR3 length: 13 residues.